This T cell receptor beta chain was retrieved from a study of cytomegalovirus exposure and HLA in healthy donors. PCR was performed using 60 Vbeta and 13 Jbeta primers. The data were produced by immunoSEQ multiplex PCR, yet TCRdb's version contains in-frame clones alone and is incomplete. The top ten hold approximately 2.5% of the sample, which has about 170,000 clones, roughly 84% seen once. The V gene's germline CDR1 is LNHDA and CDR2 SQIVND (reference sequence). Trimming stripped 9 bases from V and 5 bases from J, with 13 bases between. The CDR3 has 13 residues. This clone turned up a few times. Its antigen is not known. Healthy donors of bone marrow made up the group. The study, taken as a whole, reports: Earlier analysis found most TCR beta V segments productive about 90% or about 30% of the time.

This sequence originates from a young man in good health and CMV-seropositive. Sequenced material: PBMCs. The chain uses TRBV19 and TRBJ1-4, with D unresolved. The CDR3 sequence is CASRRGLNEKLFF. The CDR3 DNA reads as TGTGCCAGCCGCAGAGGTTTAAATGAAAAACTGTTTTTT.